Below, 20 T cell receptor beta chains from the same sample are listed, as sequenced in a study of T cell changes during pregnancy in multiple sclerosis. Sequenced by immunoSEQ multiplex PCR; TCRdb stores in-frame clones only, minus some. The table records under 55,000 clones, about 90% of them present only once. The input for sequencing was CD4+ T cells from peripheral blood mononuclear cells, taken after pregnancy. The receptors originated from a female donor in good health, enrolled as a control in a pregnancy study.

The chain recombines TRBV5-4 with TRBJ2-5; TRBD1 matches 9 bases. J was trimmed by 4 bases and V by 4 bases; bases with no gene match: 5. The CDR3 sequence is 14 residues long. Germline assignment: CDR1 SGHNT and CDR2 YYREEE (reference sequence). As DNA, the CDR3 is TGTGCCAGCAGCCCCGGACAGGGGCGAGAGACCCAGTACTTC. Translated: CASSPGQGRETQYF.

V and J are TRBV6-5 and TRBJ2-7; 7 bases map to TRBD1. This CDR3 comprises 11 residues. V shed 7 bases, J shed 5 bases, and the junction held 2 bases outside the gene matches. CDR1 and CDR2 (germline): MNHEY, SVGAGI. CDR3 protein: CASTTGHEQYF. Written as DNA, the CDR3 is TGTGCCAGCACGACAGGGCACGAGCAGTACTTC.

The DNA of the CDR3 is TGTGCCAGCAGACTTAGGACAAGCAGAAACACCATATATTTT. It is translated as CASRLRTSRNTIYF. This chain uses TRBV6-5 with TRBJ1-3, with TRBD1 as a possible D gene (5 bases). The V and J ends lost 6 bases and 5 bases respectively, with 14 bases between them. CDR1 is MNHEY and CDR2 is SVGAGI in the germline V gene. This CDR3 contains 14 residues.

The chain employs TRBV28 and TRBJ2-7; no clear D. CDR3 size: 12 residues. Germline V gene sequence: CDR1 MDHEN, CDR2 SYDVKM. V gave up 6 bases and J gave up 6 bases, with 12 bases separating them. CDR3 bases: TGTGCCAGCAGCCCCCATCGGTCCGAGCAGTACTTC. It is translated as CASSPHRSEQYF.

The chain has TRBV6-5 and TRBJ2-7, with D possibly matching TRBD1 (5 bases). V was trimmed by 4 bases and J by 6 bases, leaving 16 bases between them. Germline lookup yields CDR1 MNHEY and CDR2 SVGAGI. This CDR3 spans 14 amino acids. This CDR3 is CASSFQGLRGEQYF. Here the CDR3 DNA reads TGTGCCAGCAGTTTCCAGGGTCTACGTGGCGAGCAGTACTTC.

The CDR3 region is CASSQKEGQAAYYGYTF. As DNA, the CDR3 is TGCGCCAGCAGCCAGAAGGAAGGACAGGCAGCCTACTATGGCTACACCTTC. The chain is built from TRBV4-1 and TRBJ1-2, with TRBD1 identical over 7 bases. Per germline, CDR1 MGHRA and CDR2 YSYEKL. V gave up 3 bases and J gave up 3 bases; unmatched junction bases: 13. The CDR3 is made up of 17 amino acids.

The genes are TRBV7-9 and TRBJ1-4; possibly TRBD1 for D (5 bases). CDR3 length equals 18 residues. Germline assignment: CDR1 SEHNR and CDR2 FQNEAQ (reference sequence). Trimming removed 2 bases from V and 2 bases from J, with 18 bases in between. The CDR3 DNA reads TGTGCCAGCAGCTTATTCCCGGATCCTGCAGGGACTAATGAAAAACTGTTTTTT. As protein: CASSLFPDPAGTNEKLFF.

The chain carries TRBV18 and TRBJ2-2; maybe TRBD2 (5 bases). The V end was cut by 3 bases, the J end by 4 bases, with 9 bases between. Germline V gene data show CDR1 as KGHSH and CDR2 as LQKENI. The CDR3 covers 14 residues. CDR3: CASSPVGGTGELFF. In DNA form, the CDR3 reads TGTGCCAGCTCACCGGTCGGAGGCACCGGGGAGCTGTTTTTT.

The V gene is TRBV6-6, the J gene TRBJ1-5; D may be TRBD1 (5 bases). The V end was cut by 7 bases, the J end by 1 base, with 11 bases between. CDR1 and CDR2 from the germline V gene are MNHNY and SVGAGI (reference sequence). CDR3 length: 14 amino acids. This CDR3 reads CASTPGGSNQPQHF. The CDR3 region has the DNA TGTGCCAGCACCCCGGGGGGAAGCAATCAGCCCCAGCATTTT.

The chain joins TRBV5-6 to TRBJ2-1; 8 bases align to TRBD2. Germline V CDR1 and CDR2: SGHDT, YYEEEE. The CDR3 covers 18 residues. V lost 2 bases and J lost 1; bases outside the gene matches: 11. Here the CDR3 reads CASSFKGVAGISYNEQFF. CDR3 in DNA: TGTGCCAGCAGCTTTAAAGGAGTAGCGGGGATTTCCTACAATGAGCAGTTCTTC.

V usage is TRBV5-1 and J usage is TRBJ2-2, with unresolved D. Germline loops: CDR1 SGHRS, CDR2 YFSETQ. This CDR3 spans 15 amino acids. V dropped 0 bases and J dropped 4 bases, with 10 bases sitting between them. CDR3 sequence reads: CASSLATTPTGELFF. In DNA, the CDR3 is TGCGCCAGCAGCTTGGCCACGACACCCACCGGGGAGCTGTTTTTT.

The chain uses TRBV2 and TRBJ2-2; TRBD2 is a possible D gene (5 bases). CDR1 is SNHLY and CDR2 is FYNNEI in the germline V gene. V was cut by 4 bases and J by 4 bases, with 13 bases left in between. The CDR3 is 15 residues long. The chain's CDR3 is CASSGTDLGTGELFF. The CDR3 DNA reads TGTGCCAGCAGTGGGACTGACCTAGGCACCGGGGAGCTGTTTTTT.

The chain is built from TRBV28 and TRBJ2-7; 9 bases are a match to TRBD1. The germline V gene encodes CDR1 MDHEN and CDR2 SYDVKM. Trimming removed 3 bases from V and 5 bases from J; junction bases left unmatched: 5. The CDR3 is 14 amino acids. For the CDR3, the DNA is TGTGCCAGCAGTTTCCCGGGACAGGGCAACGAGCAGTACTTC. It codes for CASSFPGQGNEQYF.

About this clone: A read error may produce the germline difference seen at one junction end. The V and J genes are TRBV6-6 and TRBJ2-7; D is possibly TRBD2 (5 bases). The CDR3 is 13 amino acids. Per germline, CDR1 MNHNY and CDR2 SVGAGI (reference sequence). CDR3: CVSTSAATYEQYF. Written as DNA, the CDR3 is TGTGTCAGCACCTCAGCGGCCACCTACGAGCAGTACTTC.

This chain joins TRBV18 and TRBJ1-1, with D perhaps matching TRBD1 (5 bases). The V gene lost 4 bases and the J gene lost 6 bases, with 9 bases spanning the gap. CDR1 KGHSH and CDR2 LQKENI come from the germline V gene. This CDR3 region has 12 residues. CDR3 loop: CASSQRGSEAFF. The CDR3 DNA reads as TGTGCCAGCTCACAGCGGGGCTCTGAAGCTTTCTTT.

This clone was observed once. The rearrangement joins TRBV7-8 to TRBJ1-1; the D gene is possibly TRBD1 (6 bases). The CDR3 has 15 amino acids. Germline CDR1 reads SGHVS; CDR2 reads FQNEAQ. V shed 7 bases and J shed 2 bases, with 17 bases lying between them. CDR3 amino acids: CASTPYRVLNTEAFF. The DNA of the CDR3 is TGTGCCAGCACCCCTTACAGGGTTCTTAACACTGAAGCTTTCTTT.

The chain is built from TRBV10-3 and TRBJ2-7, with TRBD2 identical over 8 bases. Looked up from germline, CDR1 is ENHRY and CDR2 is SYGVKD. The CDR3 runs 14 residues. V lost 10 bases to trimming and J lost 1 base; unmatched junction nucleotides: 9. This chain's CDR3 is CATAYSGESYEQYF. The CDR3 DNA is TGTGCCACGGCCTATAGCGGGGAATCCTACGAGCAGTACTTC.

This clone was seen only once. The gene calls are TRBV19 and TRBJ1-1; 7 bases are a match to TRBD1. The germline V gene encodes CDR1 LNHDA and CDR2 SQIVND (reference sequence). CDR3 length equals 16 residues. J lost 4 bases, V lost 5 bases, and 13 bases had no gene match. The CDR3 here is CASSSQGFGRGTEAFF. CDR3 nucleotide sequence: TGTGCCAGTAGTTCACAGGGGTTCGGCCGTGGCACTGAAGCTTTCTTT.

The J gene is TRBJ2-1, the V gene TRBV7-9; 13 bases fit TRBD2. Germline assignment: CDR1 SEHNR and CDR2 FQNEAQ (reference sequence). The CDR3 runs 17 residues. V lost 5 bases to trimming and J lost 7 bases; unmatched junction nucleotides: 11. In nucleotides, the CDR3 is TGTGCCAGCAGCCGAATAACTAGCGGGGGGGCCAGTAATGAGCAGTTCTTC. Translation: CASSRITSGGASNEQFF.

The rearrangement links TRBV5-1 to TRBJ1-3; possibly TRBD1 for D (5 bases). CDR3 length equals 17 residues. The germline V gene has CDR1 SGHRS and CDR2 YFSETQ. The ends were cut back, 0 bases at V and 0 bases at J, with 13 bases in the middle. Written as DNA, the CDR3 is TGCGCCAGCAGCTTGGCAGGGACTGATCACTCTGGAAACACCATATATTTT. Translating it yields CASSLAGTDHSGNTIYF.